This T cell receptor beta chain came from a study of blood T cell repertoires in COVID-19. The wider study: COVID-19 samples from acute and convalescent phases originated in the United States, Italy and Spain.

There are 17 residues in the CDR3. The V gene's germline CDR1 is LGHNA and CDR2 YNFKEQ. Trimming took 1 base from V and 6 from J; bases not matched to a gene: 11. Original handling: Reference gene primer amplification in the assay estimated nucleated cell counts. Repertoires were generated with immunoSEQ multiplex PCR, while TCRdb's copy carries only in-frame clones and drops some. That table furnishes V, J and clone size, whereas the DNA furnished D and trimming. The sample contains roughly 250,000 clones, 81% of which appear only once. This clonotype was obtained from an older woman with active or convalescent COVID-19. The sequencing sample was made of peripheral blood. V gene TRBV4-2 combines with J gene TRBJ2-1; 8 bases map to TRBD2. The CDR3 here is CASSQGGGGTRRNEQFF. CDR3 sequence (DNA): TGTGCCAGCAGCCAAGGGGGGGGCGGGACTAGACGCAATGAGCAGTTCTTC.